These 9 T cell receptor beta chains originate from one sample sequenced in a study of Ad26.COV2.S vaccination and SARS-CoV-2 variants. Assay used: immunoSEQ multiplex PCR; TCRdb lists only in-frame clones, some missing. Of hundreds of thousands of clones listed, less than 90% are singletons. Treatment described: approximately 18 received Ad26.COV2.S at low or high dose, single or two shots; roughly five received placebo; per-sample allocation not given. All samples were drawn on day 63, counting from the first vaccine or placebo injection. The source material was peripheral blood, sampled in a trial of Ad26.COV2.S vaccine versus placebo. The source is a person aged 18-65 years who received the Ad26.COV2.S COVID-19 vaccine or a placebo.

V gene TRBV6-2 or TRBV6-3 combines with J gene TRBJ1-6; 11 nucleotides match TRBD1. CDR1 and CDR2 (germline): MNHEY, SVGEGT. V lost 2 bases to trimming and J lost 8 bases; unmatched junction nucleotides: 8. This CDR3 is built from 17 residues. The CDR3 bases are TGTGCCAGCAGTTACCTCACGGGACAGGGGGTTGATTCACCCCTCCACTTT. Residues: CASSYLTGQGVDSPLHF.

This chain connects TRBV7-8 to TRBJ2-3; possibly TRBD1 for D (6 bases). Trimming pared 0 bases from V and 7 bases from J, leaving 11 bases between. Germline V gene data show CDR1 as SGHVS and CDR2 as FQNEAQ. There are 14 residues in the CDR3. In nucleotides, the CDR3 is TGTGCCAGCAGCTTAGCGCGGACAGCCTATACGCAGTATTTT. Its protein is CASSLARTAYTQYF. Full variable domain (outside the CDR3, taken from reference TRBV7-8 and TRBJ2-3): GAGVSQSPRYKVAKRGQDVALRCDPISGHVSLFWYQQALGQGPEFLTYFQNEAQLDKSGLPSDRFFAERPEGSVSTLKIQRTQQEDSAVYLCASSLARTAYTQYFGPGTRLTVL.

The chain combines TRBV6-1 with TRBJ2-7, with D possibly being TRBD1 (5 bases). CDR3 length: 13 amino acids. CDR1 and CDR2 (germline): MNHNS, SASEGT. Trimming left V 1 base short and J 1 base short, with 5 bases between. The DNA for the CDR3 is TGTGCCAGCAGTGAAGGGACATCCTACGAGCAGTACTTC. This encodes CASSEGTSYEQYF.

This clone was counted a few times. The chain joins TRBV18 to TRBJ1-5; weak D call: TRBD1 (6 bases). The CDR3 totals 16 residues. V lost 3 bases and J lost 6, with 18 bases in between. From germline, CDR1 is KGHSH and CDR2 LQKENI. The CDR3 spells CASSPPTGGGGQPQHF. The CDR3 DNA reads TGTGCCAGCTCACCCCCGACCGGGGGCGGAGGTCAGCCCCAGCATTTT.

In this sample, this clone turned up a few times. This chain connects TRBV7-2 to TRBJ2-1; D is unresolved. The CDR3 totals 11 residues. Germline-derived CDR1 and CDR2 are SGHTA and FQGNSA. V was shortened by 3 bases and J by 9 bases, with 6 bases between the two germline ends. As DNA, the CDR3 is TGTGCCAGCAGCTTTCCTAGTGAGCAGTTCTTC. It translates to CASSFPSEQFF.

The gene calls are TRBV28 and TRBJ2-1; the D gene is possibly TRBD2 (6 bases). Germline loops: CDR1 MDHEN, CDR2 SYDVKM. V lost 7 bases and J lost 0, with 7 bases in between. CDR3 length equals 13 residues. For the CDR3, the DNA is TGTGCCAGCAAGACTAGCTCCTACAATGAGCAGTTCTTC. Its protein is CASKTSSYNEQFF.

This sequence joins TRBV6-4 and TRBJ2-3; 13 nucleotides line up with TRBD2. Germline V gene data show CDR1 as MRHNA and CDR2 as SNTAGT. V was pared by 4 bases and J by 1 base, with 2 bases of the junction left unmatched. This CDR3 contains 16 residues. The CDR3 sequence: CASSAGTSGGTDTQYF. In nucleotides, the CDR3 is TGTGCCAGCAGTGCCGGGACTAGCGGGGGCACAGATACGCAGTATTTT.

The CDR3 sequence is CASSYSGRATYGYTF. As DNA, the CDR3 is TGTGCCAGCAGTTACTCCGGCAGGGCTACCTATGGCTACACCTTC. The chain recombines TRBV6-2 or TRBV6-3 with TRBJ1-2; a weak D match, TRBD1 (5 bases). V was trimmed by 0 bases and J by 4 bases, leaving 12 bases between them. Germline CDR1 is MNHEY and CDR2 is SVGEGT. The CDR3 contains 15 residues.

This clone was seen a single time. This sequence joins TRBV3-1 (or the pseudogene TRBV3-2) and TRBJ1-6; possible D gene TRBD1, 5 bases. The CDR3 consists of 14 residues. The V end lost 4 bases, the J end lost 8 bases, and 12 bases lay between the germline ends. Germline-derived CDR1 and CDR2 are LGHDT and YNNKEL (reference sequence). The CDR3 coding sequence is TGTGCCAGCAGCCTGCAGGTAGGGGATTCACCCCTCCACTTT. This sequence encodes CASSLQVGDSPLHF.